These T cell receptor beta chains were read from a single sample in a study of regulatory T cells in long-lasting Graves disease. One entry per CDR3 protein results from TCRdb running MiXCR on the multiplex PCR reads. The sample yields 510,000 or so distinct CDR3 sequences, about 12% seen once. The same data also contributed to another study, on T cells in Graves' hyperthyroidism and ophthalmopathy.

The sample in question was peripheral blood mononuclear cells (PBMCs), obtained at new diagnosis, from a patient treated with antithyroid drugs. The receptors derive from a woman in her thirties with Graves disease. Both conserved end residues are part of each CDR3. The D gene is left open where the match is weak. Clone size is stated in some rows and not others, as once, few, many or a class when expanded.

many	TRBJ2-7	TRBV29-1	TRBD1	CSVGETGTGDYEQYF	TGCAGCGTTGGGGAAACCGGGACAGGGGACTACGAGCAGTACTTC
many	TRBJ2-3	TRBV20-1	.	CSAPSTGRDTQYF	TGCAGTGCTCCCTCGACAGGGAGGGATACGCAGTATTTT
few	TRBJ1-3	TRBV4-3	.	CASSQDDQSFSGNTIYF	TGCGCCAGCAGCCAAGATGACCAGAGCTTCTCTGGAAACACCATATATTTT
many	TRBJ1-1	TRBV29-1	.	CSAIRQVQAFF	TGCAGCGCTATAAGGCAGGTACAAGCTTTCTTT
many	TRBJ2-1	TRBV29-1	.	CSVEVRGNEQFF	TGCAGCGTTGAAGTCAGGGGAAACGAGCAGTTCTTC
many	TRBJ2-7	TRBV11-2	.	CASSLAGKSYEQYF	TGTGCCAGCAGCTTGGCAGGGAAGTCCTACGAGCAGTACTTC
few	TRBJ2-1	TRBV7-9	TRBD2	CASSSGTAGTRSGIGQFF	TGTGCCAGCAGCTCCGGGACGGCCGGGACTAGATCGGGTATCGGGCAGTTCTTC
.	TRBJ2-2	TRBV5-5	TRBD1	CASSPDRANFGGELFF	TGTGCCAGCAGCCCGGACAGGGCTAATTTCGGCGGGGAGCTGTTTTTT
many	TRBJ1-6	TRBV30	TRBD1	CAWSVGDREKSPLHF	TGTGCCTGGAGTGTAGGGGACAGGGAAAAATCACCCCTCCACTTT
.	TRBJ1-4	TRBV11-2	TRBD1	CAWATGAENEKLFF	TGTGCCTGGGCCACAGGGGCCGAAAATGAAAAACTGTTTTTT
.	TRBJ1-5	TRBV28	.	CASSLWDGGNQPQHF	TGTGCCAGCAGTTTATGGGACGGTGGCAATCAGCCCCAGCATTTT
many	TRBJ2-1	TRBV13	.	CASRVRDGGSNEQFF	TGTGCCAGCAGAGTGCGGGACGGGGGTAGCAATGAGCAGTTCTTC
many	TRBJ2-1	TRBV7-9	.	CASSHFDRRNEQFF	TGTGCCAGCAGCCACTTCGACAGGCGCAATGAGCAGTTCTTC
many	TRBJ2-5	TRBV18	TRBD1	CASSDPGQQETQYF	TGTGCCAGCTCAGATCCGGGACAGCAAGAGACCCAGTACTTC
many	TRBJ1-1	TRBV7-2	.	CASSLARDRTTGTTEAFF	TGTGCCAGCAGCTTAGCGCGGGATAGAACTACAGGGACCACTGAAGCTTTCTTT
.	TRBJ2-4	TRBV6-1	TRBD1	CASSLAPDRGKVWRHIQYF	TGTGCCAGCAGCCTCGCACCGGACAGGGGCAAAGTATGGAGGCACATTCAGTACTTC
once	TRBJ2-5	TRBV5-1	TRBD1	CAVGDSSETQYF	TGCGCCGTTGGGGACAGCTCAGAGACCCAGTACTTC
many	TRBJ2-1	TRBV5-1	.	CASSLWENEQFF	TGCGCCAGCAGCTTGTGGGAGAATGAGCAGTTCTTC
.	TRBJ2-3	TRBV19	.	CASSIGPSSTDTQYF	TGTGCCAGTAGTATAGGCCCCAGCAGCACAGATACGCAGTATTTT
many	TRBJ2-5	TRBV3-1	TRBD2	CASSQGRAGDRSQYF	TGTGCCAGCAGCCAGGGACGAGCGGGAGATAGATCCCAGTACTTC
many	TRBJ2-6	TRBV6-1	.	CASKRAGANVLTF	TGTGCCAGCAAGAGGGCTGGGGCCAACGTCCTGACTTTC
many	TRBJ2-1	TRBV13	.	CASPRPAPDNEQFF	TGTGCCAGCCCTCGTCCGGCCCCGGACAATGAGCAGTTCTTC
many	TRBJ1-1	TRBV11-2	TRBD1	CASSRTGRPGGNTEAFF	TGTGCCAGCAGCCGGACAGGGCGTCCGGGAGGGAACACTGAAGCTTTCTTT
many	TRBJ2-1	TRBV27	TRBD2	CASSLGGGLAGVQEQFF	TGTGCCAGCAGTTTGGGGGGCGGGTTAGCGGGAGTCCAGGAGCAGTTCTTC
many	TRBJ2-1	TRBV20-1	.	CSASGSWENEQFF	TGCAGTGCTAGCGGGAGCTGGGAAAATGAGCAGTTCTTC
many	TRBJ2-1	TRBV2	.	CASRSLVIANEQFF	TGTGCCAGCAGGTCACTAGTGATCGCCAATGAGCAGTTCTTC
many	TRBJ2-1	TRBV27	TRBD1	CASSLLRLRGTGEHEQFF	TGTGCCAGCAGTTTATTAAGATTGAGGGGGACAGGGGAACATGAGCAGTTCTTC
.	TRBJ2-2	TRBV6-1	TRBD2	CASSAPTGGRLTGELFF	TGTGCCAGCAGTGCACCTACTGGCGGGAGACTGACCGGGGAGCTGTTTTTT
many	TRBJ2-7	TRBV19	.	CASSIYPRLDYEQYF	TGTGCCAGTAGTATATATCCGAGATTGGACTACGAGCAGTACTTC
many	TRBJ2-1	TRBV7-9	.	CASSPVSYEQFF	TGTGCCAGCAGCCCCGTTAGTTATGAGCAGTTCTTC
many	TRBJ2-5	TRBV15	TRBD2	CATSRGIAGVQETQYF	TGTGCCACCAGCAGAGGGATAGCGGGGGTACAAGAGACCCAGTACTTC
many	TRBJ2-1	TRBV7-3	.	CASSLGSKGEQFF	TGTGCCAGCAGCTTGGGGAGTAAAGGTGAGCAGTTCTTC
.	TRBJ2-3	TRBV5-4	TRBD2	CASSRRLAGGNTDTQYF	TGTGCCAGCAGCCGAAGACTAGCGGGGGGGAACACAGATACGCAGTATTTT
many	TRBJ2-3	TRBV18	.	CASSPPGVVDTQYF	TGTGCCAGCTCACCTCCCGGAGTCGTAGATACGCAGTATTTT
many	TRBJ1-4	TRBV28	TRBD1	CASSSAGDRGEKLFF	TGTGCCAGCAGTTCGGCTGGAGACAGGGGCGAAAAACTGTTTTTT
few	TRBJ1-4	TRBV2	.	CASNSFEMELFF	TGTGCCAGCAATAGTTTTGAAATGGAATTGTTTTTT
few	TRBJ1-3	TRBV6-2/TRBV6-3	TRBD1	CASSYPGQHSGNTIYF	TGTGCCAGCAGTTACCCGGGACAGCACTCTGGAAACACCATATATTTT
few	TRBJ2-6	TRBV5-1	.	CASSLAAGTPTGANVLTF	TGCGCCAGCAGCTTGGCAGCAGGGACGCCCACTGGGGCCAACGTCCTGACTTTC
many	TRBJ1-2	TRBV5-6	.	CASSPGPPAGYGYTF	TGTGCCAGCAGCCCCGGGCCGCCTGCTGGCTATGGCTACACCTTC
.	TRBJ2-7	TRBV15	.	CATSRDRGTGYEQYF	TGTGCCACCAGCAGAGATCGGGGGACCGGATACGAGCAGTACTTC
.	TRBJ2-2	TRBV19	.	CASSIVHSGTGELFF	TGTGCCAGTAGTATAGTTCATTCGGGCACCGGGGAGCTGTTTTTT
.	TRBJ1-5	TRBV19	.	CASSIREQQPQHF	TGTGCCAGTAGTATCAGGGAACAACAGCCCCAGCATTTT
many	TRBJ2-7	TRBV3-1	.	CASSGLFEQYF	TGTGCCAGCAGCGGACTGTTCGAGCAGTACTTC
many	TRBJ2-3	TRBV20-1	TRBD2	CSAGLAGITDTQYF	TGCAGTGCGGGACTAGCGGGGATCACAGATACGCAGTATTTT
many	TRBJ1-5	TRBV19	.	CASSILLGTNPQPQHF	TGTGCCAGTAGTATACTGCTCGGGACAAATCCTCAGCCCCAGCATTTT
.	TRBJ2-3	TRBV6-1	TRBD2	CASRGGSNTQYF	TGTGCCAGCCGGGGAGGGTCAAATACGCAGTATTTT
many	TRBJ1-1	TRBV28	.	CASSFGSGFRAGAFF	TGTGCCAGCAGTTTCGGATCAGGGTTTCGAGCGGGCGCTTTCTTT
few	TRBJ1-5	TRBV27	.	CASSFNPVMAQHF	TGTGCCAGCAGTTTCAATCCCGTCATGGCCCAGCATTTT
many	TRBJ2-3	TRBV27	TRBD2	CASSLTHLAGGFGTDTQYF	TGTGCCAGCAGTTTAACTCATTTAGCGGGAGGCTTTGGCACAGATACGCAGTATTTT
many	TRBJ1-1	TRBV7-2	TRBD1	CASSSGTGSMNTEAFF	TGTGCCAGCAGCTCCGGGACAGGGAGCATGAACACTGAAGCTTTCTTT
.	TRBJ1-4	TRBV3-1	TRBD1	CASSRRDRALNEKLFF	TGTGCCAGCAGCCGCCGGGACAGGGCCCTCAATGAAAAACTGTTTTTT
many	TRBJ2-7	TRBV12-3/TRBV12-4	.	CASSPGWSYEQYF	TGTGCCAGCAGTCCCGGATGGTCCTACGAGCAGTACTTC
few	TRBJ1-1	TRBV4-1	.	CASSQDARRAEAFF	TGCGCCAGCAGCCAAGACGCAAGGAGGGCTGAAGCTTTCTTT
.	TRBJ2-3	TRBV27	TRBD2	CASSSLRSSGSPTDTQYF	TGTGCCAGCAGTTCGCTAAGATCTAGCGGGAGCCCCACAGATACGCAGTATTTT
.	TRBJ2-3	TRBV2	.	CASSERVSEYTQYF	TGTGCCAGCAGTGAAAGGGTTAGCGAATATACGCAGTATTTT